Listed here is a single TCR beta chain. Its specificity is not known. The CDR3 extends over 14 amino acids. Germline loops: CDR1 MNHNY, CDR2 SVGAGI (reference sequence). Trimming took 6 bases from V and 7 from J, leaving 16 bases between them. The data are from a study of T cell repertoires in cytomegalovirus infection. Study in general: Indicated by public TCR beta signatures were CMV infection and matching HLA type.

Each CDR3 protein is one row after TCRdb ran MiXCR on the reads. Of 550,000 to 700,000 distinct CDR3 sequences in the sample, 35% to 50% are singletons; the top ten hold 48%. Study-level results: Identification of carriers of CMV plus the relevant HLA was achieved through cumulative public TCR beta family frequency. HLA-C-restricted CMV clonotypes gave the most frequent clonotype in two of eight donors.

The material was cultured PBMCs, obtained from culture after CMV antigen stimulation. The sequence was obtained from a human donor in good health (CMV status not recorded). Some clones in this sample may be carry-over from other donors' samples. The J gene is TRBJ2-1, the V gene TRBV6-6; the D gene is possibly TRBD1 (6 bases). Here the CDR3 reads CASRRGNSMNEQFF. As DNA, the CDR3 is TGTGCCAGCAGGAGGGGGAACTCCATGAATGAGCAGTTCTTC.